Following are 32 T cell receptor beta chains from one sample sequenced in a study of cytomegalovirus exposure and HLA in healthy donors. PCR involved 60 Vbeta and 13 Jbeta primers. The table came from immunoSEQ multiplex PCR; TCRdb's copy has only in-frame clones and leaves some out. Of tens of thousands of clones in the sample, 66% were seen once. The material sequenced was PBMCs. The receptors shown here come from a man aged 50 to 59 in good health and CMV-seropositive.

This chain connects TRBV18 to TRBJ2-1; D possibly corresponds to TRBD1 (6 bases). The CDR3 loop spans 15 amino acids. CDR1 KGHSH and CDR2 LQKENI come from the germline V gene. Trimming removed 5 bases from V and 0 bases from J, with 11 bases in between. The chain's CDR3 is CASSGDTGSYNEQFF. DNA for the CDR3: TGTGCCAGCTCAGGGGACACGGGCTCCTACAATGAGCAGTTCTTC.

The J gene is TRBJ2-3, the V gene TRBV28; maybe TRBD1 (6 bases). Trimming shortened V by 3 bases and J by 1 base, and 11 bases separated the two germline ends. This CDR3 region has 15 residues. The germline V gene encodes CDR1 MDHEN and CDR2 SYDVKM. CDR3 bases: TGTGCCAGCAGTTTGCCCCAGGGGCGCACAGATACGCAGTATTTT. Amino acid sequence: CASSLPQGRTDTQYF.

The chain couples TRBV6-1 to TRBJ2-3, with TRBD2 matching over 13 bases. The CDR3 runs 15 residues. Trimming cost V 4 bases and J 8 bases; bases outside gene matches: 6. Germline CDR1 reads MNHNS; CDR2 reads SASEGT. CDR3 sequence: CASSVTSGGTATQYF. In DNA form, the CDR3 reads TGTGCCAGCAGTGTGACTAGCGGGGGGACCGCTACGCAGTATTTT.

This clone was observed once. V usage is TRBV4-1 and J usage is TRBJ1-3, with D perhaps matching TRBD1 (5 bases). V was cut by 3 bases and J by 1 base, with 13 bases left in between. Germline lookup yields CDR1 MGHRA and CDR2 YSYEKL. The CDR3 consists of 16 residues. The DNA of the CDR3 is TGCGCCAGCAGCCAGCCCGGGGGGGGTTCTGGAAACACCATATATTTT. Translated, it gives CASSQPGGGSGNTIYF.

This clone was detected only a few times. CDR3 residues: CASSEYNRERPYTF. DNA for the CDR3: TGTGCCAGCAGTGAATATAACAGGGAAAGGCCCTACACCTTC. The chain joins TRBV25-1 to TRBJ1-2; tentative D call: TRBD1 (6 bases). The CDR3 has 14 residues. V was cut by 0 bases and J by 10 bases, with 15 bases left in between. Germline CDR1 and CDR2: MGHDK and SYGVNS.

This rearrangement joins TRBV9 to TRBJ2-7, with D possibly matching TRBD2 (5 bases). The CDR3 has 15 amino acids. V was clipped by 0 bases and J by 3 bases, with 13 bases between them. The germline gives CDR1 SGDLS, CDR2 YYNGEE. The CDR3 region has the DNA TGTGCCAGCAGCGTAGCAGAGGGAAGCTTCTACGAGCAGTACTTC. It is translated as CASSVAEGSFYEQYF.

This sequence joins TRBV7-6 and TRBJ1-2; D is perhaps TRBD1 (5 bases). The germline V and J ends were trimmed by 10 bases and 8 bases, with 26 bases remaining between them. Per germline, CDR1 SGHVS and CDR2 FNYEAQ. This CDR3 comprises 15 residues. CDR3: CATDGAWGGLWGYTF. The DNA for the CDR3 is TGTGCCACCGATGGGGCTTGGGGAGGGCTTTGGGGCTACACCTTC. The full variable domain, in which reference TRBV7-6 and TRBJ1-2 provide the parts outside the CDR3, is GAGVSQSPRYKVTKRGQDVALRCDPISGHVSLYWYRQALGQGPEFLTYFNYEAQQDKSGLPNDRFSAERPEGSISTLTIQRTEQRDSAMYRCATDGAWGGLWGYTFGSGTRLTVV.

V and J are TRBV19 and TRBJ1-1; unclear D gene. Germline V gene data show CDR1 as LNHDA and CDR2 as SQIVND (reference sequence). Trimming removed 4 bases at V and 4 bases at J, with 7 bases between. This CDR3 is 12 amino acids long. The CDR3 DNA reads as TGTGCCAGTAGTACCCGGTTCACTGAAGCTTTCTTT. It codes for CASSTRFTEAFF.

J is TRBJ2-7 and V is TRBV6-5; possibly TRBD2 for D (6 bases). The V end lost 6 bases, the J end lost 3 bases, and 12 bases lay between the germline ends. The germline V gene encodes CDR1 MNHEY and CDR2 SVGAGI. This CDR3 has 13 residues. The CDR3 sequence: CASSGGKGYEQYF. DNA for the CDR3: TGTGCCAGCAGCGGGGGAAAAGGCTACGAGCAGTACTTC.

The chain is built from TRBV11-3 and TRBJ2-7, with TRBD2 matching 9 bases. V lost 4 bases to trimming and J lost 6 bases; unmatched junction nucleotides: 7. This CDR3 has 14 residues. The germline gives CDR1 SGHNT, CDR2 YENEEA. In DNA form, the CDR3 reads TGTGCCAGCAGCTCGACCGGTAGCGGGGGCGAGCAGTACTTC. Its protein is CASSSTGSGGEQYF.

V gene TRBV30 combines with J gene TRBJ2-3; the D gene is possibly TRBD2 (5 bases). CDR3 length equals 15 residues. Germline loops: CDR1 GTSNPN, CDR2 SVGIG (reference sequence). Trimming left V 7 bases short and J 0 bases short, with 17 bases between. The CDR3 nucleotides read TGTGCCTTGTGCTTCGGAGGATCAAGCACAGATACGCAGTATTTT. It yields the protein CALCFGGSSTDTQYF.

This clone was counted only a few times. The chain couples TRBV19 to TRBJ1-5, with D hard to call. This CDR3 region has 15 residues. The ends were cut back, 1 base at V and 0 bases at J, with 7 bases in the middle. CDR1 is LNHDA, CDR2 SQIVND, per germline (reference sequence). This chain's CDR3 is CASSIGTYSNQPQHF. The CDR3 DNA sequence: TGTGCCAGTAGTATAGGCACATATAGCAATCAGCCCCAGCATTTT.

This sequence joins TRBV11-2 and TRBJ2-2; TRBD1 aligns across 8 bases. The V gene end was trimmed by 1 base and the J gene end by 7 bases; junction bases not matched to a gene: 5. CDR1 SGHAT and CDR2 FQNNGV come from the germline V gene. This CDR3 contains 15 residues. The CDR3 is CASSLGTGSGGELFF. In DNA form, the CDR3 reads TGTGCCAGCAGCTTAGGGACAGGGTCGGGCGGGGAGCTGTTTTTT.

The gene calls are TRBV11-3 and TRBJ1-4; D not resolved. Trimming left V 4 bases short and J 4 bases short, with 7 bases between. Germline assignment: CDR1 SGHNT and CDR2 YENEEA. The CDR3 is made up of 13 amino acids. CDR3 region: CASSSLFNEKLFF. The CDR3 DNA sequence: TGTGCCAGCAGCTCTCTGTTTAATGAAAAACTGTTTTTT.

This chain joins TRBV14 and TRBJ1-5, with 8 bases lining up with TRBD1. The germline V gene has CDR1 SGHDN and CDR2 FVKESK. This CDR3 has 13 residues. V lost 3 bases and J lost 9; bases outside the gene matches: 4. CDR3 coding DNA: TGTGCCAGCAGCCAGGGACAGGATCGGCCCCAGCATTTT. The encoded protein is CASSQGQDRPQHF.

The chain has TRBV28 and TRBJ1-5, with 9 bases that match TRBD1. The CDR3 extends over 14 amino acids. The germline V gene has CDR1 MDHEN and CDR2 SYDVKM. The junction had 5 bases not matched to a gene; V was cut back by 9 bases and J by 2 bases. In DNA form, the CDR3 reads TGTGCCAGTAAACAGGGGGCGGGCAATCAGCCCCAGCATTTT. The encoded protein is CASKQGAGNQPQHF.

This clone has a handful of counts. The CDR3 DNA follows: TGTGCCACGAACTCCCCGGGGAACACCATATATTTT. This translates into CATNSPGNTIYF. This chain uses TRBV6-5 with TRBJ1-3; D gene unclear. The germline gives CDR1 MNHEY, CDR2 SVGAGI. This CDR3 region has 12 residues. V dropped 10 bases and J dropped 7 bases, with 14 bases sitting between them.

The count of this clone is one. The chain is built from TRBV7-9 and TRBJ2-1; a weak D match, TRBD2 (5 bases). Trimming shortened V by 7 bases and J by 1 base, and 11 bases separated the two germline ends. The CDR3 loop spans 14 amino acids. Per germline, CDR1 SEHNR and CDR2 FQNEAQ (reference sequence). CDR3 sequence: CASIPSGSYNEQFF. The DNA for the CDR3 is TGTGCCAGCATCCCCTCGGGGTCCTACAATGAGCAGTTCTTC.

The chain carries TRBV7-2 and TRBJ1-5, with 7 bases aligning to TRBD1. J was trimmed by 0 bases and V by 4 bases; bases with no gene match: 6. The germline V gene has CDR1 SGHTA and CDR2 FQGNSA. The CDR3 totals 16 residues. CDR3 nucleotide sequence: TGTGCCAGCAGCTCGGGACAGCTTTATAGCAATCAGCCCCAGCATTTT. Protein: CASSSGQLYSNQPQHF.

The table lists this clone with a count of one. The chain recombines TRBV7-2 with TRBJ2-7; D might be TRBD1 (6 bases). The CDR3 is 15 residues long. V shed 5 bases and J shed 0 bases, with 14 bases lying between them. Germline CDR1 is SGHTA and CDR2 is FQGNSA. CDR3 amino acids: CASSPSRQASYEQYF. CDR3 coding DNA: TGTGCCAGCAGCCCCTCGCGACAGGCCTCCTACGAGCAGTACTTC.

The rearrangement joins TRBV4-1 to TRBJ1-3; D call uncertain. The CDR3 loop spans 18 amino acids. Germline V gene lookup returns CDR1 MGHRA and CDR2 YSYEKL. The V gene lost 1 base and the J gene lost 0 bases, with 16 bases spanning the gap. The CDR3 reads CASSQVLGYTSSGNTIYF. The CDR3 DNA is TGCGCCAGCAGCCAAGTCCTGGGATACACTAGCTCTGGAAACACCATATATTTT.

This chain joins TRBV10-2 and TRBJ1-4, with 10 bases aligning to TRBD1. The CDR3 consists of 13 residues. Looked up from germline, CDR1 is WSHSY and CDR2 is SAAADI. The trim removed 8 bases at V and 7 bases at J, leaving 4 bases unmatched. CDR3 bases: TGCGCCAGCGGCCGGGACAGGGGTGAAAAACTGTTTTTT. Encoded protein: CASGRDRGEKLFF.

This clone was seen just once. The V gene is TRBV7-2, the J gene TRBJ2-5; the match to TRBD2 covers 9 bases. Trimming took 6 bases from V and 5 from J; bases not matched to a gene: 13. Per germline, CDR1 SGHTA and CDR2 FQGNSA. CDR3 size: 16 residues. CDR3 protein: CASRRGGGGASETQYF. The CDR3 bases are TGTGCCAGCAGAAGGGGCGGCGGGGGGGCGAGCGAGACCCAGTACTTC. The full variable domain, with the rest looked up from reference TRBV7-2 and TRBJ2-5, is GAGVSQSPSNKVTEKGKDVELRCDPISGHTALYWYRQSLGQGLEFLIYFQGNSAPDKSGLPSDRFSAERTGGSVSTLTIQRTQQEDSAVYLCASRRGGGGASETQYFGPGTRLLVL.

The V call is TRBV5-6, the J call TRBJ1-2; TRBD1 aligns across 7 bases. The germline V gene has CDR1 SGHDT and CDR2 YYEEEE. The CDR3 is made up of 13 amino acids. The V gene end was trimmed by 4 bases and the J gene end by 4 bases; junction bases not matched to a gene: 4. CDR3 loop: CASSLDRAYGYTF. The CDR3 coding sequence is TGTGCCAGCAGCCTAGACAGGGCCTATGGCTACACCTTC.

This chain uses TRBV19 with TRBJ2-1; possibly TRBD1 for D (6 bases). The CDR3 covers 16 residues. Germline CDR1 LNHDA, CDR2 SQIVND (reference sequence). Trimming left V 5 bases short and J 0 bases short, with 14 bases between. The CDR3 spells CASSPYETGSYNEQFF. Written as DNA, the CDR3 is TGTGCCAGTAGTCCTTACGAGACAGGCTCCTACAATGAGCAGTTCTTC.

The chain employs TRBV11-2 and TRBJ2-1, with a tentative D call TRBD2 (7 bases). CDR1 is SGHAT and CDR2 is FQNNGV in the germline V gene. The germline V and J ends were trimmed by 5 bases and 5 bases, with 22 bases remaining between them. CDR3 length equals 17 residues. The CDR3 spells CASSTLQGREGHNEQFF. Written as DNA, the CDR3 is TGTGCCAGCAGCACTCTCCAGGGGAGGGAGGGCCACAATGAGCAGTTCTTC. The full variable domain, with the rest looked up from reference TRBV11-2 and TRBJ2-1, is EAGVAQSPRYKIIEKRQSVAFWCNPISGHATLYWYQQILGQGPKLLIQFQNNGVVDDSQLPKDRFSAERLKGVDSTLKIQPAKLEDSAVYLCASSTLQGREGHNEQFFGPGTRLTVL.

The chain joins TRBV7-9 to TRBJ1-2; D is undetermined. The germline gives CDR1 SEHNR, CDR2 FQNEAQ (reference sequence). The CDR3 length is 13 residues. Trimming pared 3 bases from V and 4 bases from J, leaving 9 bases between. Written as DNA, the CDR3 is TGTGCCAGCAGCTTCCCCCTGAGCTATGGCTACACCTTC. Protein sequence: CASSFPLSYGYTF.

The chain combines TRBV10-3 with TRBJ2-7; 7 nucleotides agree with TRBD1. In germline, CDR1 is ENHRY, CDR2 SYGVKD. J was trimmed by 3 bases and V by 4 bases; bases with no gene match: 0. The CDR3 covers 12 residues. CDR3 sequence reads: CAISGDSYEQYF. DNA of the CDR3: TGTGCCATCAGTGGGGACAGCTACGAGCAGTACTTC.

The genes are TRBV10-2 and TRBJ2-7; D is possibly TRBD2 (5 bases). Germline CDR1 and CDR2: WSHSY and SAAADI. The CDR3 is made up of 13 amino acids. Trimming cost V 4 bases and J 3 bases, with 10 bases left between them. The CDR3 region is CASSVEGVYEQYF. The CDR3 coding sequence is TGCGCCAGCAGTGTAGAGGGTGTCTACGAGCAGTACTTC.

This chain joins TRBV5-6 and TRBJ2-1; 9 bases agree with TRBD1. The CDR3 is made up of 16 amino acids. Germline CDR1 SGHDT, CDR2 YYEEEE. V trimming: 3 bases; J trimming: 4 bases; junction bases outside the gene matches: 8. CDR3 coding DNA: TGTGCCAGCAGCTCCCCGGGACAGGGCTATTACAATGAGCAGTTCTTC. Protein: CASSSPGQGYYNEQFF.

The V gene is TRBV27, the J gene TRBJ2-7; the D gene is possibly TRBD2 (6 bases). V gave up 2 bases and J gave up 5 bases, with 13 bases separating them. This CDR3 region has 14 residues. Per the germline V gene, CDR1 is MNHEY and CDR2 is SMNVEV (reference sequence). This CDR3 is CASSLRAGRHEQYF. CDR3 coding DNA: TGTGCCAGCAGTTTACGGGCAGGGAGGCACGAGCAGTACTTC.

V and J are TRBV7-7 and TRBJ1-4, with D uncertain. This CDR3 has 13 residues. The V and J ends lost 1 base and 8 bases respectively, with 8 bases between them. In germline, CDR1 is SSHAT, CDR2 FNYEAQ (reference sequence). The CDR3 loop reads CASSLDSSEKLFF. The CDR3, as DNA: TGTGCCAGCAGCTTAGATTCGTCCGAAAAACTGTTTTTT. Variable domain in full (rest from reference TRBV7-7 and TRBJ1-4): GAGVSQSPRYKVTKRGQDVTLRCDPISSHATLYWYQQALGQGPEFLTYFNYEAQPDKSGLPSDRFSAERPEGSISTLTIQRTEQRDSAMYRCASSLDSSEKLFFGSGTQLSVL.